The 26 T cell receptor beta chains presented below share a single source sample, sequenced in a study of T cell responses to AZD1222 COVID-19 vaccine. TCRdb keeps only in-frame clones here, not all; method: immunoSEQ multiplex PCR. The table includes 120,000 to 150,000 clones, around nine tenths detected once. The material was peripheral blood, obtained 28 days after the second AZD1222 dose. These TCRs come from an adult who received the AZD1222 COVID-19 vaccine.

The chain recombines TRBV6-5 with TRBJ2-7; D not resolved. The germline V gene encodes CDR1 MNHEY and CDR2 SVGAGI. This CDR3 is built from 15 residues. Between the trimmed V and J ends, which lost 8 bases and 4 bases, there was a span of 21 bases. The CDR3 loop reads CASGPRKVIGYEQYF. The CDR3 nucleotides are TGTGCCAGCGGTCCCCGGAAAGTGATTGGGTACGAGCAGTACTTC.

The V and J genes are TRBV11-2 and TRBJ2-1; perhaps TRBD1 as D (6 bases). The length of the CDR3 is 17 residues. CDR1 and CDR2 from the germline V gene are SGHAT and FQNNGV. V was cut by 1 base and J by 7 bases, with 20 bases left in between. The CDR3 protein is CASSLVGRGRLWNEQFF. The CDR3, as DNA: TGTGCCAGCAGCTTAGTGGGCAGGGGAAGGCTTTGGAATGAGCAGTTCTTC.

J is TRBJ2-7 and V is TRBV7-9; 15 bases line up with TRBD2. Germline CDR1 SEHNR, CDR2 FQNEAQ (reference sequence). The CDR3 runs to 17 residues. V lost 4 bases to trimming and J lost 5 bases; unmatched junction nucleotides: 9. In DNA, the CDR3 is TGTGCCAGCAGCTCCCTAACTCGGACTAGCGGGAGGGACGAGCAGTACTTC. This translates into CASSSLTRTSGRDEQYF.

The chain uses TRBV7-8 and TRBJ1-1; TRBD1 matches 10 bases. Trimming at V came to 5 bases and at J to 5 bases, leaving 8 bases not matched to a gene. Germline lookup yields CDR1 SGHVS and CDR2 FQNEAQ. CDR3 length: 15 amino acids. This CDR3 is CASSPDRGRWTEAFF. The CDR3 DNA reads as TGTGCCAGCAGCCCCGACAGGGGGCGATGGACTGAAGCTTTCTTT.

The CDR3 region has the DNA TGTGCCAGCACCCCGACTCCCGGACAGGGGAAGACTGAAGCTTTCTTT. Translation: CASTPTPGQGKTEAFF. The chain carries TRBV28 and TRBJ1-1; 9 bases are shared with TRBD1. Germline loops: CDR1 MDHEN, CDR2 SYDVKM. The CDR3 extends over 16 amino acids. With 7 bases clipped from V and 5 bases from J, the junction kept 14 bases outside the gene matches.

The rearrangement joins TRBV2 to TRBJ2-5; D is uncertain. The CDR3 runs to 12 residues. From germline, CDR1 is SNHLY and CDR2 FYNNEI. V was cut by 9 bases and J by 5 bases, with 13 bases left in between. DNA for the CDR3: TGTGCCAGTCAAGACATCGGGGAGACCCAGTACTTC. It codes for CASQDIGETQYF.

The chain employs TRBV19 and TRBJ1-2; weak D call: TRBD1 (6 bases). CDR1 and CDR2 (germline): LNHDA, SQIVND (reference sequence). The CDR3 is 14 amino acids. With 7 bases removed from V and 8 bases from J, the gap between germline ends came to 20 bases. The CDR3 coding sequence is TGTGCCAGTACTCCTAGGGCGGCGACAGGAGGCTACACCTTC. It translates to CASTPRAATGGYTF.

For this clone: Other DNA sequences in the sample encode the same CDR3. The chain carries TRBV7-2 and TRBJ2-1, with 9 bases that match TRBD2. V was pared by 2 bases and J by 0 bases, with 2 bases of the junction left unmatched. Germline V lookup: CDR1 SGHTA, CDR2 FQGNSA. CDR3 size: 16 residues. The CDR3 bases are TGTGCCAGCAGCTTAAATAGCGGGAGCTCCTACAATGAGCAGTTCTTC. Translating gives CASSLNSGSSYNEQFF.

The V call is TRBV9, the J call TRBJ2-3; 7 bases are shared with TRBD2. The germline V gene encodes CDR1 SGDLS and CDR2 YYNGEE. V shed 4 bases and J 0 bases; nucleotides not matched to a gene: 14. This CDR3 comprises 18 residues. Written as DNA, the CDR3 is TGTGCCAGCAGCCCACGAGGGGAGAGCGGGGCTAGCACAGATACGCAGTATTTT. Encoded protein: CASSPRGESGASTDTQYF.

The CDR3 DNA is TGTGCCAGCAGCCCAAGGGACAGTGCGGGGACCGGGGAGCTGTTTTTT. Translation: CASSPRDSAGTGELFF. V usage is TRBV7-9 and J usage is TRBJ2-2; TRBD1 might be the D (7 bases). This CDR3 is 16 amino acids long. Trimming took off 5 bases at V and 5 bases at J, with 18 bases between the two ends. Germline V gene data show CDR1 as SEHNR and CDR2 as FQNEAQ (reference sequence).

The CDR3, as DNA: TGTGCCAGCAGTGAAGAATTAAGGGGGCTCGGACAGCCCCAGCATTTT. Its protein is CASSEELRGLGQPQHF. The chain is built from TRBV6-1 and TRBJ1-5; TRBD1 aligns across 7 bases. Germline V gene lookup returns CDR1 MNHNS and CDR2 SASEGT. V was clipped by 1 base and J by 7 bases; unmatched bases: 10. The CDR3 has 16 amino acids.

This clone has more than one count but fewer than ten. The V call is TRBV12-3 or TRBV12-4, the J call TRBJ2-2; D remains ambiguous. Deletions cut 3 bases from V and 4 bases from J, with 3 bases between. The CDR3 covers 12 residues. The CDR3 here is CASSFPTGELFF. CDR3 nucleotide sequence: TGTGCCAGCAGTTTCCCCACCGGGGAGCTGTTTTTT.

The chain couples TRBV28 to TRBJ2-7; D tentatively fits TRBD1 or TRBD2 (5 bases each). From germline, CDR1 is MDHEN and CDR2 SYDVKM. This CDR3 has 15 amino acids. V was clipped by 8 bases and J by 0 bases, with 17 bases between them. The DNA of the CDR3 is TGTGCCAGCCAGGGTCGTAGAGGGAGCTCCTACGAGCAGTACTTC. It is translated as CASQGRRGSSYEQYF. The full variable domain, in which reference TRBV28 and TRBJ2-7 provide the parts outside the CDR3, is DVKVTQSSRYLVKRTGEKVFLECVQDMDHENMFWYRQDPGLGLRLIYFSYDVKMKEKGDIPEGYSVSREKKERFSLILESASTNQTSMYLCASQGRRGSSYEQYFGPGTRLTVT.

The chain couples TRBV5-1 to TRBJ2-5; D is unresolved. The CDR3 runs 13 residues. Germline CDR1 reads SGHRS; CDR2 reads YFSETQ. V lost 6 bases and J lost 2, with 11 bases in between. The DNA for the CDR3 is TGCGCCAGCACCCCCATGGGGCAAGAGACCCAGTACTTC. Its translation is CASTPMGQETQYF. The whole variable domain, remainder taken from reference TRBV5-1 and TRBJ2-5, is KAGVTQTPRYLIKTRGQQVTLSCSPISGHRSVSWYQQTPGQGLQFLFEYFSETQRNKGNFPGRFSGRQFSNSRSEMNVSTLELGDSALYLCASTPMGQETQYFGPGTRLLVL.

CDR3 sequence: CASSSRGPNSYNEQFF. For the CDR3, the DNA is TGTGCCAGCAGCTCCAGAGGACCAAACTCCTACAATGAGCAGTTCTTC. The rearrangement joins TRBV7-2 to TRBJ2-1, with D unresolved. The CDR3 runs 16 residues. Deletions cut 4 bases from V and 0 bases from J, with 13 bases between. The germline V gene encodes CDR1 SGHTA and CDR2 FQGNSA.

The V call is TRBV7-8, the J call TRBJ2-7; 8 nucleotides line up with TRBD2. The CDR3 has 16 residues. The V gene end was trimmed by 2 bases and the J gene end by 0 bases; junction bases not matched to a gene: 6. Germline V gene lookup returns CDR1 SGHVS and CDR2 FQNEAQ. The CDR3 DNA reads TGTGCCAGCAGCTTATCCCGACTAGCGAGCTCCTACGAGCAGTACTTC. Translating gives CASSLSRLASSYEQYF.

The J gene is TRBJ1-5, the V gene TRBV19, with 8 bases lining up with TRBD1. V trimming: 2 bases; J trimming: 4 bases; junction bases outside the gene matches: 4. The CDR3 runs to 15 residues. In germline, CDR1 is LNHDA, CDR2 SQIVND (reference sequence). The CDR3 sequence is CASSITRQGNQPQHF. DNA of the CDR3: TGTGCCAGTAGTATAACCCGACAGGGGAATCAGCCCCAGCATTTT. Looking up the rest from reference TRBV19 and TRBJ1-5 gives the full variable domain: DGGITQSPKYLFRKEGQNVTLSCEQNLNHDAMYWYRQDPGQGLRLIYYSQIVNDFQKGDIAEGYSVSREKKESFPLTVTSAQKNPTAFYLCASSITRQGNQPQHFGDGTRLSIL.

The V and J genes are TRBV15 and TRBJ2-7; D might be TRBD1 or TRBD2, each matching 5 bases. This CDR3 is built from 13 residues. Trimming cost V 5 bases and J 6 bases, with 14 bases left between them. Germline lookup yields CDR1 LNHNV and CDR2 YYDKDF (reference sequence). CDR3 amino acids: CATSPQAGTEQYF. CDR3 coding DNA: TGTGCCACCAGCCCCCAGGCAGGGACCGAGCAGTACTTC. Using reference TRBV15 and TRBJ2-7 for the parts outside the CDR3, the full variable domain is DAMVIQNPRYQVTQFGKPVTLSCSQTLNHNVMYWYQQKSSQAPKLLFHYYDKDFNNEADTPDNFQSRRPNTSFCFLDIRSPGLGDTAMYLCATSPQAGTEQYFGPGTRLTVT.

This rearrangement joins TRBV14 to TRBJ2-7; maybe TRBD1 (5 bases). Germline CDR1 reads SGHDN; CDR2 reads FVKESK. V was cut by 4 bases and J by 0 bases, with 13 bases left in between. There are 15 residues in the CDR3. CDR3 amino acids: CASSPRAVSSYEQYF. CDR3 coding DNA: TGTGCCAGCAGCCCCAGGGCCGTCAGCTCCTACGAGCAGTACTTC.

The chain joins TRBV5-6 to TRBJ1-5; the match to TRBD1 covers 7 bases. The CDR3 sequence is 17 residues long. The junction had 10 bases not matched to a gene; V was cut back by 4 bases and J by 0 bases. Germline-derived CDR1 and CDR2 are SGHDT and YYEEEE. CDR3 nucleotides: TGTGCCAGCAGCGACGGCAGGGGGACCTATAGCAATCAGCCCCAGCATTTT. It specifies CASSDGRGTYSNQPQHF.

V usage is TRBV12-2 and J usage is TRBJ1-1. TRBV12-2 is a pseudogene. CDR3 length: 16 residues. The CDR3 DNA reads TGTGCAAGTCGCTTAGCGCGCCTATGGGAGGACACTGAAGCTTTCTTT. Translation: CASRLARLWEDTEAFF.

V usage is TRBV4-2 and J usage is TRBJ2-2; 9 positions match TRBD1. The CDR3 extends over 19 amino acids. Per the germline V gene, CDR1 is LGHNA and CDR2 is YNFKEQ. V lost 0 bases, J lost 3 bases, and 11 bases stayed unmatched. CDR3: CASSQDHPSGQGDTGELFF. The CDR3, as DNA: TGTGCCAGCAGCCAAGACCACCCCTCGGGACAGGGAGACACCGGGGAGCTGTTTTTT.

This clone turned up a few times. The genes are TRBV5-1 and TRBJ1-2; no reliable D call. CDR3 length equals 13 residues. V was trimmed by 1 base and J by 8 bases, leaving 12 bases between them. Germline lookup yields CDR1 SGHRS and CDR2 YFSETQ. CDR3 region: CASSLMEGSGYTF. Written as DNA, the CDR3 is TGCGCCAGCAGCTTGATGGAGGGATCCGGCTACACCTTC.

The chain combines TRBV27 with TRBJ2-1, with a tentative D call TRBD2 (6 bases). V shed 6 bases and J shed 0 bases, with 12 bases lying between them. Germline assignment: CDR1 MNHEY and CDR2 SMNVEV (reference sequence). The CDR3 covers 15 residues. The CDR3 sequence is CASSPGESSYNEQFF. CDR3 DNA sequence: TGTGCCAGCAGCCCGGGGGAGAGCTCCTACAATGAGCAGTTCTTC.

The rearrangement joins TRBV6-2 or TRBV6-3 to TRBJ2-3; D ambiguous. CDR1 is MNHEY and CDR2 is SVGEGT in the germline V gene. Trimming removed 3 bases at V and 0 bases at J, with 7 bases between. This CDR3 has 14 amino acids. As DNA, the CDR3 is TGTGCCAGCAGTTATCATTCTAGCACAGATACGCAGTATTTT. It codes for CASSYHSSTDTQYF.

J is TRBJ1-1 and V is TRBV2; D gene ambiguous. Germline CDR1 and CDR2: SNHLY and FYNNEI. The CDR3 loop spans 11 amino acids. Trimming took 6 bases from V and 7 from J, leaving 9 bases between them. The CDR3 protein is CASRDPVEAFF. As DNA, the CDR3 is TGTGCCAGCAGGGATCCCGTTGAAGCTTTCTTT.